The clone carrying this TCR beta chain has a single count. What it binds is not known. This entry belongs to a study of cytomegalovirus exposure and HLA in healthy donors. The germline gives CDR1 LNHNV, CDR2 YYDKDF (reference sequence). With 5 bases removed from V and 6 bases from J, the gap between germline ends came to 20 bases. The CDR3 runs to 16 residues. Use of 60 Vbeta and 13 Jbeta primers characterized the PCR. The data were produced by immunoSEQ multiplex PCR, yet TCRdb's version contains in-frame clones alone and is incomplete. Counted here are around 84,000 clones, less than 85% occurring once; the ten biggest clones make up roughly 13%. Broader study findings: Researchers catalogued about 160 TCR beta chains as cytomegalovirus-associated. The majority of TCR sequences were rare, yet some public TCRs appeared in many donors. Among the CMV-associated chains, three were confirmed in vitro as specific for CMV antigens. Serostatus for CMV was the only available immune exposure information.

This TCR was sampled from a human donor in good health. This chain joins TRBV15 and TRBJ1-5; tentatively, D is TRBD1 (6 bases). The specimen was PBMCs. CDR3 nucleotides: TGTGCCACCAGCCGATACCCCGGGGGGGGCTCTCAGCCCCAGCATTTT. Protein product: CATSRYPGGGSQPQHF.